The clone carrying this TCR beta chain was found a few times. The antigen is undetermined. The sample originates from a study of cytomegalovirus exposure and HLA in healthy donors. The study's findings and limits: It is likely that the observed cluster of highly shared sequence variants was a sequencing artifact.

The PCR employed 60 Vbeta primers together with 13 Jbeta primers. The table came from immunoSEQ multiplex PCR; TCRdb's copy has only in-frame clones and leaves some out. This sample has around 90,000 clones, with around three quarters found just once. This CDR3 comprises 16 residues. Trimming shortened V by 0 bases and J by 4 bases, and 12 bases separated the two germline ends. The germline CDR1 and CDR2 sequences are LGHNA and YSLEER. Specimen: PBMCs. The receptor's source is a man younger than 45 in good health and CMV-seronegative. V and J are TRBV4-3 and TRBJ1-4; D not resolved. This CDR3 reads CASSQERGPRNEKLFF. As DNA, the CDR3 is TGCGCCAGCAGCCAAGAGAGAGGTCCGCGTAATGAAAAACTGTTTTTT.